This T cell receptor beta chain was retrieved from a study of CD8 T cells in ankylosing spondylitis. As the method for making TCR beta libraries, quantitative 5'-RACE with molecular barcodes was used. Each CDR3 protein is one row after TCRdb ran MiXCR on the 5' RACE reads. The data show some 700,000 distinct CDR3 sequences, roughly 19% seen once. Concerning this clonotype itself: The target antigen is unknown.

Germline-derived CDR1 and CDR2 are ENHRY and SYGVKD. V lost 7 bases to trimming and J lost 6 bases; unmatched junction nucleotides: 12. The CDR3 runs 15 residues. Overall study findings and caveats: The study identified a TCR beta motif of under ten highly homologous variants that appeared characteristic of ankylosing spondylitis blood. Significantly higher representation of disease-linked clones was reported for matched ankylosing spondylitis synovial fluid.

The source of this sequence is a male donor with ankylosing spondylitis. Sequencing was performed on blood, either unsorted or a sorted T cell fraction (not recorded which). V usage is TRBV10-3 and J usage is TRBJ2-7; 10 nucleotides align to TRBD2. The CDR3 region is CAIKPASGSLAEQYF. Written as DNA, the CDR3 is TGTGCCATCAAACCTGCTAGCGGGAGTTTAGCCGAGCAGTACTTC.